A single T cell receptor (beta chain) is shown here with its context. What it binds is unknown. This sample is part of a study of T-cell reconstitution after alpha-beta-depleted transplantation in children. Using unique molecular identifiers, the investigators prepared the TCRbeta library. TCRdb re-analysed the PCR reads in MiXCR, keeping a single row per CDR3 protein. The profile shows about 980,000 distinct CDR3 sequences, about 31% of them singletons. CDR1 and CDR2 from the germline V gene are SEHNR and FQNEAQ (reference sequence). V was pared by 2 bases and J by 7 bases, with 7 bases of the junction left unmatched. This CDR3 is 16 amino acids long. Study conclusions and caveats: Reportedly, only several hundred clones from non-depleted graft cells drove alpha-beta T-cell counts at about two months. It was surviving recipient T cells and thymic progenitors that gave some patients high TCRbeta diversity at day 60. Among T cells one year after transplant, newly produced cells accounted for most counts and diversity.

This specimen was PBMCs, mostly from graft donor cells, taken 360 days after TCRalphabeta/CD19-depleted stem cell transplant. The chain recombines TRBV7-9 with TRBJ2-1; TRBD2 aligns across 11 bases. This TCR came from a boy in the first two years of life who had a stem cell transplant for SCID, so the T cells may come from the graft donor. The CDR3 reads CASSLLLAGGENEQFF. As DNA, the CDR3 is TGTGCCAGCAGCTTACTCCTAGCGGGGGGTGAGAATGAGCAGTTCTTC. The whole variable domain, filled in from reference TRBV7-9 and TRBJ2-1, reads DTGVSQNPRHKITKRGQNVTFRCDPISEHNRLYWYRQTLGQGPEFLTYFQNEAQLEKSRLLSDRFSAERPKGSFSTLEIQRTEQGDSAMYLCASSLLLAGGENEQFFGPGTRLTVL.